The source of this T cell receptor (beta chain) is a study of shared clonotypes between healthy human individuals. The germline gives CDR1 SGHTA, CDR2 FQGNSA. V was shortened by 1 base and J by 8 bases, with 11 bases between the two germline ends. The CDR3 runs 14 residues. Per the original methods: ImmunoSEQ output held junction-only sequences without quality scores, so filtering differed. Profiled with immunoSEQ multiplex PCR; TCRdb holds only in-frame clones, not every one. D and trimming come from the DNA, and the V and J calls and clone size come from that table. The table has roughly 500,000 clones, around 73% seen once. Donors included only healthy HIV-negative adults lacking recent acute infections or vaccinations.

The chain links TRBV7-2 to TRBJ1-4, with D possibly TRBD1 on 5 matching bases. The TCR sequence derives from a woman between 35 and 50 years old in good health. Some clones in this sample may be carry-over from other donors' samples. Sequenced: PBMCs. For the CDR3, the DNA is TGTGCCAGCAGCTTAGAAGCAGGGCTGGAAAAACTGTTTTTT. It specifies CASSLEAGLEKLFF.